This T cell receptor (beta chain) emerged from a study of shared clonotypes between healthy human individuals. About the research overall: The donor group consisted of a couple of women and a few men, aged 18 to 49. Study-wide points: The sharing of approximately 5.1% of naive CD4 clonotypes was seen across a handful of donors.

Trimming shortened V by 5 bases and J by 2 bases, and 13 bases separated the two germline ends. The CDR3 is made up of 14 amino acids. Germline CDR1 reads SEHNR; CDR2 reads FQNEAQ (reference sequence). Assay: immunoSEQ multiplex PCR; the TCRdb copy retains only in-frame clones and omits some. In the table there are 2 million or so clones, roughly 96% of which are singletons. Healthy adults negative for HIV, lacking recent acute infections or vaccinations, served as donors. Concerning this clone itself: The antigen is unknown.

The sample consisted of naive CD4+ T cells sorted from blood. Subset noted: CD45RA+ positively selected. The clonotype comes from a man aged 18 to 29 in good health. V gene TRBV7-9 combines with J gene TRBJ2-7; D is perhaps TRBD2 (5 bases). In DNA form, the CDR3 reads TGTGCCAGCAGCCTCCCAAGCGGTACCTACGAGCAGTACTTC. Its protein product is CASSLPSGTYEQYF.